This paragraph reports one TCR beta chain. Its antigen is unknown. The data derive from a study of CXCR3-negative and CXCR3-positive naive CD8 T cells (dated by TCRdb to the late 2010s). With regard to the full study: About 135 million TRB reads were obtained in total, roughly 1.5 +/- 0.3 million reads per library. Data from about 12 donors, pooled across two independent experiments, went into the diversity and physicochemical repertoire analyses. TRBV-TRBJ cluster analysis included naive subsets from about 5 donors and memory cells from 3 donors.

Broad study findings and their caveats: CXCR3 expression partially decreased after cryopreservation, so most assays used freshly isolated PBMCs. Repertoire diversity was comparably high in both naive subsets but much lower in memory CD8+ T cells. Because surface CD5, which is linked to self-reactivity in mice, was comparable between the naive subsets, TCR interaction strength was also inferred from TRB CDR3 physicochemical properties. Naive CXCR3-negative and CXCR3-positive cells from the same donor showed similar TRBV-TRBJ usage, whereas memory cells showed distinct patterns. TRB CDR3s from CXCR3-positive naive cells showed higher hydrophobicity (lower Kidera factor 4), lower energy, and higher strength and volume indices than CXCR3-negative naive cells.

Its CDR3 holds 13 amino acids, cysteine through phenylalanine. The nucleotide record is missing. CDR1 and CDR2 are read off the germline V gene as SGHRS and YFSETQ. Data came from a NextSeq 550. The Human TCR Profiling Kit (MiLaboratory) was used to make UMI-labeled 5' RACE TRB cDNA libraries. cDNA synthesis used the entire amount of extracted RNA, and PCR amplification then used the entire amount of cDNA produced. Libraries were prepared in parallel with an identical number of PCR cycles. In the original analysis: MIGEC and MiXCR extracted about 53,000 +/- 10,000 unique UMI-labeled TRB cDNA molecules per library, requiring at least two reads per UMI. On average, each library contained approximately 40,000 +/- 10,000 functional in-frame TRB CDR3 nucleotide clonotypes without stop codons. After downsampling to 5000 UMI-labeled TRB molecules per sample, diversity metrics such as normalized Shannon-Wiener and Chao1 were calculated in VDJtools. VDJtools was used to calculate clonotype-size-weighted physicochemical properties of the central five CDR3 residues, namely interaction energy, strength, volume and Kidera factor 4. TCRdb reprocessed the reads, reporting each CDR3 protein sequence once and no DNA. For this entry, the V and J calls and clone size follow TCRdb and not the study's own pipeline. The sample table gives 6,500 to 8,000 distinct CDR3 sequences. Jointly, the top ten make up approximately 1.2% of the sample.

Each CD8+ T cell subset was flow-sorted in triplicate, and around 300,000 cells per subset were placed directly into RLT lysis buffer. Naive CD8+ T cells were defined stringently as CD45RO-CCR7+CD27+CD95- to exclude memory contaminants. Standard density gradient centrifugation was used to isolate peripheral blood mononuclear cells from buffy coats. A FACSAria III was used to flow-sort naive CD8+ T cells into CXCR3-negative and CXCR3-positive populations. An RNeasy Mini Kit was used to extract total RNA from the sorted cells. The source of this sequence is a human donor in good health. Some clones in this sample may be carry-over from other donors' samples. This sequence uses TRBV5-1 and TRBJ1-5. Sequencing used naive CXCR3- CD8+ T cells from blood. In the paper's terms, the cell subset or site label means: CD45RO-CCR7+CD27+CD95- naive CD8+ T cells lacking CXCR3 (TNR3-). This receptor has the CDR3 CASSLGINQPQHF.